This paragraph reports one T cell receptor (beta chain). CDR3 length: 17 amino acids. Germline values: CDR1 SGHVS, CDR2 FNYEAQ. The ends were cut back, 0 bases at V and 7 bases at J, with 21 bases in the middle. These data belong to a study of OX40 agonist ivuxolimab in advanced cancers. Study details: Head and neck, renal cell, melanoma or hepatocellular carcinoma were the cancers that dose-escalation patients had.

Clones were sequenced by immunoSEQ multiplex PCR, and TCRdb holds only the in-frame ones, with some missing. The sample yields some 45,000 clones, around nine tenths seen once. This TCR derives from an adult with an advanced solid tumor such as melanoma, head and neck, liver or kidney cancer. This material consisted of CD4+ or CD8+ T cells sorted from blood, taken in a trial of the OX40 agonist ivuxolimab. The chain is built from TRBV7-6 and TRBJ2-5; tentatively, D is TRBD1 or TRBD2 (5 bases each). In DNA form, the CDR3 reads TGTGCCAGCAGCTTAGCGGGACGGGCTCCCGGTCGGGGGACCCAGTACTTC. Residues: CASSLAGRAPGRGTQYF.